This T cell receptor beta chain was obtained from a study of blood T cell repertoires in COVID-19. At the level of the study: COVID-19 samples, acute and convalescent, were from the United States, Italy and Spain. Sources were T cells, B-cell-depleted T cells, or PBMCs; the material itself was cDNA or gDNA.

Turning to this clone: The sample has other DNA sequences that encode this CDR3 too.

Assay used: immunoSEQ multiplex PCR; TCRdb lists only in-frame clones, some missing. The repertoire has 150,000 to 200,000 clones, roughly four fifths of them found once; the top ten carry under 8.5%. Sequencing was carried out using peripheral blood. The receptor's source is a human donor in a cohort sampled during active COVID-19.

In DNA form, the CDR3 reads TGCGCCAGCAGCCTAGACAGAGCTAACTATGGCTACACCTTC. Its translation is CASSLDRANYGYTF. This chain connects TRBV5-1 to TRBJ1-2; D might be TRBD1 (5 bases). This CDR3 spans 14 amino acids. CDR1 is SGHRS and CDR2 is YFSETQ in the germline V gene. V was pared by 4 bases and J by 0 bases, with 10 bases between.